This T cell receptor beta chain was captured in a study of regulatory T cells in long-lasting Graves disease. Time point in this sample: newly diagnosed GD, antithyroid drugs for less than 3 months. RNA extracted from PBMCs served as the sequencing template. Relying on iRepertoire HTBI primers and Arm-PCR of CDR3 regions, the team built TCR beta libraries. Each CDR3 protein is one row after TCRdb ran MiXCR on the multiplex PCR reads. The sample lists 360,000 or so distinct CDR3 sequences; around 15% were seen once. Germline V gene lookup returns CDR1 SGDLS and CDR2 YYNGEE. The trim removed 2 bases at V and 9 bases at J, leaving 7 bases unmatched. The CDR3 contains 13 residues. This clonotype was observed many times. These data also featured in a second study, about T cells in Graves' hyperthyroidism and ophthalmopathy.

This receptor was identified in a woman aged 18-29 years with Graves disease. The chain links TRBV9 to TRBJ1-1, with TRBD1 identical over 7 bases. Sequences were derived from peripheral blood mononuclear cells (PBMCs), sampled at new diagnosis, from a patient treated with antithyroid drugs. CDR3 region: CASSVVGTVQAFF. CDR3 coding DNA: TGTGCCAGCAGCGTCGTCGGGACAGTACAAGCTTTCTTT. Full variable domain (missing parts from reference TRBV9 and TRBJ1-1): DSGVTQTPKHLITATGQRVTLRCSPRSGDLSVYWYQQSLDQGLQFLIQYYNGEERAKGNILERFSAQQFPDLHSELNLSSLELGDSALYFCASSVVGTVQAFFGQGTRLTVV.